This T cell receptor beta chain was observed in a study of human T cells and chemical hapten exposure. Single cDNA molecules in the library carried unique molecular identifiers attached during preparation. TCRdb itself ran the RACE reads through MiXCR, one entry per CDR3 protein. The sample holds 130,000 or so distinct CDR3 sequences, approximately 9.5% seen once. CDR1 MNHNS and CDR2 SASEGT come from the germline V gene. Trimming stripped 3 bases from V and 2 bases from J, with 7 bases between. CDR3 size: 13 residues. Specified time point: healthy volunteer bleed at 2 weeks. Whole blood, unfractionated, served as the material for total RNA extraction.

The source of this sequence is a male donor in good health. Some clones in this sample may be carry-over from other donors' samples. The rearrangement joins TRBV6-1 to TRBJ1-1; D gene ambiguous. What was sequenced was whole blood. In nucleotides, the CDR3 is TGTGCCAGCAGTGATTTCAGTAACACTGAAGCTTTCTTT. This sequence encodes CASSDFSNTEAFF.